This TCR delta chain comes out of a study of γδ T cells in repeated Plasmodium falciparum infection. For the study at large: Malaria-naive adults were infected with P. falciparum NF54 four times over around 600 days.

Points from the study as a whole: Compared with Australian children, Malian Vdelta2-negative repertoires seemed more clonal, less diverse, less shared.

Notes on this clone: Its antigen is not identified. The protein that TCRdb holds for this DNA derives from a much larger clone and differs from the translated DNA at residue 6, which likely indicates a read error; the protein shown here is translated from the DNA.

Bulk repertoires came from Vgamma9/Vdelta2+ or Vdelta2-negative gammadelta T cells flow-sorted from PBMC. CDR3 length equals 19 residues. After removal of 3 bases from V and 7 bases from J, the junction contained 28 bases not matched to a gene. The germline V gene has CDR1 TVYSNPD and CDR2 GDNSRS (reference sequence). TCRdb re-processed the multiplex PCR reads via CATT. Among under 65,000 delta-chain clones listed, 1.5% to 2% were seen once. Specimen: gamma-delta T cells from blood. This chain links TRDV3 with TRDJ1; TRDD2 agrees at 8 bases. The TCR originated in a pool of human donors (malaria-infected and uninfected, not separated). CDR3: CAFAPSPPTSYLRPFKLIF. The CDR3 DNA is TGTGCCTTCGCGCCGTCACCCCCTACTTCCTACTTAAGGCCTTTTAAACTCATCTTT.